Below, 5 T cell receptor beta chains from the same sample are listed, as sequenced in a study of cytomegalovirus exposure and HLA in healthy donors (dated by TCRdb to the late 2010s). Preparation of the library involved the immunoSEQ multiplex PCR assay. A mixture of 60 forward primers for TCR Vbeta segments and 13 reverse primers for TCR Jbeta segments was used in the multiplex PCR. The table comes from immuneACCESS by way of TCRdb, which keeps in-frame sequences with V and J called. Part of the clones is missing from these tables; in studies checked, under half for an unresolved V gene and the rest for unknown reasons. For this sample there are about 140,000 clones; around 78% appear just once. Roughly 6.2% of the sample lies in the top ten. The sequenced sample consisted of PBMCs. The receptors come from a woman between 40 and 50 years old in good health and CMV-seropositive.

The chain is built from TRBV5-1 and TRBJ2-3; 9 bases align to TRBD2. This CDR3 spans 14 amino acids. With 6 bases clipped from V and 4 bases from J, the junction kept 6 bases outside the gene matches. In germline, CDR1 is SGHRS, CDR2 YFSETQ. As DNA, the CDR3 is TGCGCCAGCACCGATAGCGGGAGCGCAGATACGCAGTATTTT. Its translation is CASTDSGSADTQYF.

This clone was observed a single time. The chain is built from TRBV30 and TRBJ2-3, with TRBD1 matching over 7 bases. Trimming at V came to 3 bases and at J to 0 bases, leaving 6 bases not matched to a gene. Germline V gene lookup returns CDR1 GTSNPN and CDR2 SVGIG (reference sequence). The CDR3 runs to 15 residues. In nucleotides, the CDR3 is TGTGCCTGGAGCGAGGGGGCGAGTAGCACAGATACGCAGTATTTT. It is translated as CAWSEGASSTDTQYF.

The genes are TRBV6-6 and TRBJ2-7, with 7 positions matching TRBD2. Germline CDR1 is MNHNY and CDR2 is SVGAGI (reference sequence). V was pared by 0 bases and J by 0 bases, with 2 bases of the junction left unmatched. CDR3 length: 15 amino acids. CDR3: CASSYSTSSSYEQYF. The CDR3, as DNA: TGTGCCAGCAGTTACTCGACTAGCAGCTCCTACGAGCAGTACTTC.

V gene TRBV28 combines with J gene TRBJ2-5; 11 bases are shared with TRBD2. The J call could be wrong; TRBJ2-7 is a better fit for the DNA end. The V gene's germline CDR1 is MDHEN and CDR2 SYDVKM. The CDR3 is 16 amino acids. CDR3 protein: CASRTSGSTLAYEQYF. CDR3 sequence (DNA): TGTGCCAGCAGAACTAGCGGGAGTACACTCGCCTACGAGCAGTACTTC.

The gene calls are TRBV5-5 and TRBJ1-5; D is perhaps TRBD1 (5 bases). Trimming pared 0 bases from V and 0 bases from J, leaving 16 bases between. CDR3 length: 18 residues. Germline CDR1 SGHKS, CDR2 YYEKEE (reference sequence). The chain's CDR3 is CASSLGLRQSSSNQPQHF. CDR3 DNA sequence: TGTGCCAGCAGCTTGGGTCTCCGACAGAGTAGTAGCAATCAGCCCCAGCATTTT.